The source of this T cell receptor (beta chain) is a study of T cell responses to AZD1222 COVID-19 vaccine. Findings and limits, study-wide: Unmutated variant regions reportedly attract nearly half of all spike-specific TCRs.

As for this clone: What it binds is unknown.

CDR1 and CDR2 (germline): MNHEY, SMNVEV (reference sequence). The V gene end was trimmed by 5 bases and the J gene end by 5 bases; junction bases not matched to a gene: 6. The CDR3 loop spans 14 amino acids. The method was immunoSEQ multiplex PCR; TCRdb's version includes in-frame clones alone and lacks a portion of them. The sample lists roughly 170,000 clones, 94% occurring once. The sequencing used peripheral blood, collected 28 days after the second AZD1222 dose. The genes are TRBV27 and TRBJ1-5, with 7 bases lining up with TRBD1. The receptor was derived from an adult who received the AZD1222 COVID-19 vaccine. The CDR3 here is CASSLRQGYQPQHF. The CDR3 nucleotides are TGTGCCAGCAGTCTCCGACAGGGATATCAGCCCCAGCATTTT.